The clone carrying this T cell receptor beta chain was picked up a small number of times. Between the trimmed V and J ends, which lost 9 bases and 4 bases, there was a span of 9 bases. This CDR3 comprises 12 residues. Germline assignment: CDR1 KGHDR and CDR2 SFDVKD. The source of the sample is a study of blood T cells in healthy people across ages. The authors ran a second PCR of 7 to 11 cycles using a sample-barcoded 5' primer and a J-beta primer mix. TCRdb fed the 5' RACE reads into MiXCR, producing one record per CDR3 protein. Altogether about 680,000 distinct CDR3 sequences are present, around 48% being singletons, with the ten largest covering 25% to 35%.

The sequencing sample was made of blood. The sequence derives from a woman aged 60-75 years in good health. The chain links TRBV24-1 to TRBJ2-1; maybe TRBD1 (5 bases). This CDR3 reads CATGAEYNEQFF. CDR3 coding DNA: TGTGCCACCGGGGCAGAATACAATGAGCAGTTCTTC.